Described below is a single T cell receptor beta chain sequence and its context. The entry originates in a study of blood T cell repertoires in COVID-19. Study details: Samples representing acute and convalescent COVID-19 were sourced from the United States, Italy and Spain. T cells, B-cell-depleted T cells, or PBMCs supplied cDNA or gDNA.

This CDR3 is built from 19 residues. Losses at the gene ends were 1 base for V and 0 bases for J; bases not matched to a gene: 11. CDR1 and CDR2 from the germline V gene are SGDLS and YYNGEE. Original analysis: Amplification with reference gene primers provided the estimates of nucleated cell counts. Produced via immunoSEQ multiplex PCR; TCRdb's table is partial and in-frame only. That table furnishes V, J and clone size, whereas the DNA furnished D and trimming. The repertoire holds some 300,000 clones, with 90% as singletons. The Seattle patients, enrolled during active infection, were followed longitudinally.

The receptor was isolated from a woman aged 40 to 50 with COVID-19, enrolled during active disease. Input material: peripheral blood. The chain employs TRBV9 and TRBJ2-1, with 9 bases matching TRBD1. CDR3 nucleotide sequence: TGTGCCAGCAGCGTATTAGGGACAGGGTCCTTCCCCTCCTACAATGAGCAGTTCTTC. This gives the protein CASSVLGTGSFPSYNEQFF.